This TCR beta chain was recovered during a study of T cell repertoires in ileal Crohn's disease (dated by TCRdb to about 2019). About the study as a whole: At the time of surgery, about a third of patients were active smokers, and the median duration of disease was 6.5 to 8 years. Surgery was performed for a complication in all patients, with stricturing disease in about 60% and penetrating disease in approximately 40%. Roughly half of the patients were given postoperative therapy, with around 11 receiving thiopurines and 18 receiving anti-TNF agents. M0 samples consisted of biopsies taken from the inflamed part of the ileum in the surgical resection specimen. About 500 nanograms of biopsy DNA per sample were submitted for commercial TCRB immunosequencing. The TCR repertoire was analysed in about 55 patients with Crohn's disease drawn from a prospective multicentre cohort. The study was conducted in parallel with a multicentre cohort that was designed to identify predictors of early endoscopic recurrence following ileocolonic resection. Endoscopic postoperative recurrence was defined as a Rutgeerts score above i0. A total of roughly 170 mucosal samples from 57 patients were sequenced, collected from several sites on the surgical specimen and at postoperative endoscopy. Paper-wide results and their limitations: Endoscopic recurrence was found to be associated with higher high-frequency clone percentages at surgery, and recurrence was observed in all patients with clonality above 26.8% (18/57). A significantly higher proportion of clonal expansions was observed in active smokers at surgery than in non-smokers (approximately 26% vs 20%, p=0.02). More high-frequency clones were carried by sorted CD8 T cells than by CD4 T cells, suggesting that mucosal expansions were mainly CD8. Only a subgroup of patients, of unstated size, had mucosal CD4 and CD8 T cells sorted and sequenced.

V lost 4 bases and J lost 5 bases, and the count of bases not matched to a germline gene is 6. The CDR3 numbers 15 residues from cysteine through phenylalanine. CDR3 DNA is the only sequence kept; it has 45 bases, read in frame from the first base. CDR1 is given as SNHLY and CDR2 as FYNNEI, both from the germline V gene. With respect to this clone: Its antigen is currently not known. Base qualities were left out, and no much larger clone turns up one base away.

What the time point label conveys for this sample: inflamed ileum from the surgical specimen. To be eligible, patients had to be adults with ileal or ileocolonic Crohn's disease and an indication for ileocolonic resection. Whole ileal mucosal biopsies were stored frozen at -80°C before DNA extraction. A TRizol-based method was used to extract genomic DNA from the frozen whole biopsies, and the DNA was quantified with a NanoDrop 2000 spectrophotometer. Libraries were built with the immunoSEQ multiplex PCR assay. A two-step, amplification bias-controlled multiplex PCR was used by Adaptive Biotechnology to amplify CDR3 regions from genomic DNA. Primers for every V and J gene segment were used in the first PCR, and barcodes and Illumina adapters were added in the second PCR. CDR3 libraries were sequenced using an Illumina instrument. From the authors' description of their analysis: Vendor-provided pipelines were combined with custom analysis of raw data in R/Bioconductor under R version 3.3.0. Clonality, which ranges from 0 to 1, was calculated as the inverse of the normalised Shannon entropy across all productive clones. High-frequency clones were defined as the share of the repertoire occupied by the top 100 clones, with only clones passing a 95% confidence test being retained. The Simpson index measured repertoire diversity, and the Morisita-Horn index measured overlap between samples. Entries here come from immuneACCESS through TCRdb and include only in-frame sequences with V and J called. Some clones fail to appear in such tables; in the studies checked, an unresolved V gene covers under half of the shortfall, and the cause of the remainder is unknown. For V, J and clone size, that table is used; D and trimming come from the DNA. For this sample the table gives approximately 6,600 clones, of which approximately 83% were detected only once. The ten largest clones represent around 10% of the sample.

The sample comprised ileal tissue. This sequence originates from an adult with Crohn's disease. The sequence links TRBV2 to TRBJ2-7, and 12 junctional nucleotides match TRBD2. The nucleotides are TGTGCCAGCAGTGCCGGACTAGCGGGGATCCACGAGCAGTACTTC. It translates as CASSAGLAGIHEQYF.